Following are 16 T cell receptor beta chains from one sample sequenced in a study of control samples from healthy donors and cancer patients. Some clones are missing from TCRdb's copy, which holds only in-frame ones; the method was immunoSEQ multiplex PCR. The sample shows around 58,000 clones, around 90% of them seen only once. Material for sequencing was blood. The receptors stem from a man between 50 and 59 years old in good health.

This chain uses TRBV4-3 with TRBJ2-5; possible D gene TRBD2, 5 bases. The CDR3 runs 15 residues. Germline loops: CDR1 LGHNA, CDR2 YSLEER. Trimming pared 4 bases from V and 0 bases from J, leaving 12 bases between. This CDR3 is CASSRGWRDQETQYF. Here the CDR3 DNA reads TGCGCCAGCAGCCGAGGTTGGCGGGACCAAGAGACCCAGTACTTC.

The chain uses TRBV28 and TRBJ1-4, with D maybe TRBD1 (5 bases). From germline, CDR1 is MDHEN and CDR2 SYDVKM. V lost 4 bases, J lost 7 bases, and 10 bases lay in between. CDR3 length equals 13 residues. The chain's CDR3 is CASSSGTGEKLFF. CDR3 DNA: TGTGCCAGCAGTTCCGGGACGGGTGAAAAACTGTTTTTT.

The chain has TRBV27 and TRBJ2-3; 7 nucleotides align to TRBD1. CDR3 size: 17 residues. With 5 bases clipped from V and 1 base from J, the junction kept 12 bases outside the gene matches. Germline CDR1 and CDR2: MNHEY and SMNVEV (reference sequence). This CDR3 reads CASSPWDRAMGTDTQYF. CDR3 DNA sequence: TGTGCCAGCAGTCCTTGGGACAGAGCGATGGGCACAGATACGCAGTATTTT.

The chain couples TRBV6-5 to TRBJ1-5; D is perhaps TRBD1 (6 bases). CDR3 length equals 13 residues. V lost 4 bases and J lost 7, with 11 bases in between. Germline V gene data show CDR1 as MNHEY and CDR2 as SVGAGI. The CDR3 protein is CASSFTGNQPQHF. The CDR3 region has the DNA TGTGCCAGCAGTTTCACAGGGAACCAGCCCCAGCATTTT.

This clone was detected only once. The chain employs TRBV28 and TRBJ2-7; TRBD1 matches 8 bases. The germline gives CDR1 MDHEN, CDR2 SYDVKM. The CDR3 is 13 amino acids. V dropped 4 bases and J dropped 5; count of bases not matched to a gene: 4. The CDR3 spells CASSWQGADEQYF. CDR3 sequence (DNA): TGTGCCAGCAGTTGGCAGGGGGCCGACGAGCAGTACTTC.

V gene TRBV28 combines with J gene TRBJ1-4; no clear D. Trimming cost V 6 bases and J 5 bases, with 7 bases left between them. Germline assignment: CDR1 MDHEN and CDR2 SYDVKM. There are 12 residues in the CDR3. CDR3 nucleotide sequence: TGTGCCAGCAGCGGTCAGAATGAAAAACTGTTTTTT. It codes for CASSGQNEKLFF. Combining the CDR3 with reference TRBV28 and TRBJ1-4 gives the whole variable domain DVKVTQSSRYLVKRTGEKVFLECVQDMDHENMFWYRQDPGLGLRLIYFSYDVKMKEKGDIPEGYSVSREKKERFSLILESASTNQTSMYLCASSGQNEKLFFGSGTQLSVL.

This sequence joins TRBV7-9 and TRBJ1-6, with a weak D call TRBD1 (6 bases). Germline-derived CDR1 and CDR2 are SEHNR and FQNEAQ (reference sequence). V was cut by 1 base and J by 10 bases, with 23 bases left in between. This CDR3 contains 18 residues. The CDR3 protein is CASSLVGDRGGNLSPLHF. CDR3 in DNA: TGTGCCAGCAGCTTAGTGGGCGATAGAGGGGGGAATTTATCACCCCTCCACTTT.

The rearrangement uses TRBV27 and TRBJ2-3; perhaps TRBD1 as D (6 bases). CDR3 length: 15 amino acids. The V end lost 7 bases, the J end lost 2 bases, and 16 bases lay between the germline ends. Germline V gene lookup returns CDR1 MNHEY and CDR2 SMNVEV (reference sequence). The CDR3 bases are TGTGCCAGCACCCTCGGGACACCCTTCACAGATACGCAGTATTTT. Amino acids: CASTLGTPFTDTQYF.

The J gene is TRBJ1-3, the V gene TRBV28, with D unclear. This CDR3 contains 13 residues. Germline CDR1 reads MDHEN; CDR2 reads SYDVKM. Trimming removed 3 bases from V and 3 bases from J, with 6 bases in between. The CDR3 DNA reads as TGTGCCAGCAGTTTGGGAGGTGGAAACACCATATATTTT. It codes for CASSLGGGNTIYF.

The chain combines TRBV6-5 with TRBJ2-7, with TRBD2 matching 10 bases. With 8 bases clipped from V and 5 bases from J, the junction kept 3 bases outside the gene matches. Germline CDR1 is MNHEY and CDR2 is SVGAGI. This CDR3 spans 12 amino acids. The CDR3 bases are TGTGCCAGCCAGGGACTAGCGAACGAGCAGTACTTC. It translates to CASQGLANEQYF.

This rearrangement joins TRBV11-3 to TRBJ1-1; D remains unclear. The CDR3 runs 12 residues. Trimming removed 6 bases at V and 2 bases at J, with 7 bases between. Germline V gene sequence: CDR1 SGHNT, CDR2 YENEEA. This chain's CDR3 is CASRSDNTEAFF. The CDR3 coding sequence is TGTGCCAGCAGATCAGACAACACTGAAGCTTTCTTT.

Turning to this clone: At the DNA level, this CDR3 is encoded by other sequences in the same sample as well. The chain couples TRBV6-6 to TRBJ2-7; no clear D. The CDR3 is 16 amino acids. The germline V gene has CDR1 MNHNY and CDR2 SVGAGI (reference sequence). V lost 0 bases and J 7 bases, leaving 19 bases between the germline ends. The CDR3 sequence: CASSYSMARLSYEQYF. CDR3 coding DNA: TGTGCCAGCAGTTACTCGATGGCCCGTTTATCATATGAGCAGTACTTC.

This sequence joins TRBV9 and TRBJ2-2; 10 nucleotides agree with TRBD2. The CDR3 extends over 17 amino acids. J gave up 5 bases and V 0 bases, and 7 bases lay outside the gene matches. In germline, CDR1 is SGDLS, CDR2 YYNGEE. Here the CDR3 reads CASSVELAGVRTGELFF. The CDR3 nucleotides are TGTGCCAGCAGCGTAGAGCTAGCGGGAGTAAGGACCGGGGAGCTGTTTTTT. Full variable domain (rest looked up from reference TRBV9 and TRBJ2-2): DSGVTQTPKHLITATGQRVTLRCSPRSGDLSVYWYQQSLDQGLQFLIQYYNGEERAKGNILERFSAQQFPDLHSELNLSSLELGDSALYFCASSVELAGVRTGELFFGEGSRLTVL.

The rearrangement links TRBV6-5 to TRBJ1-4, with 8 nucleotides matching TRBD1. Trimming at V came to 5 bases and at J to 8 bases, leaving 4 bases not matched to a gene. The germline CDR1 and CDR2 sequences are MNHEY and SVGAGI. This CDR3 has 13 amino acids. Here the CDR3 DNA reads TGTGCCAGCAGTCTCCGGACAGGGGAAAAACTGTTTTTT. Protein product: CASSLRTGEKLFF.

For the CDR3, the DNA is TGTGCCACGCAGCTGGGCGCCCAAGAGACCCAGTACTTC. It is translated as CATQLGAQETQYF. The chain combines TRBV24-1 with TRBJ2-5, with D hard to call. In germline, CDR1 is KGHDR, CDR2 SFDVKD. The CDR3 sequence is 13 residues long. The ends were cut back, 10 bases at V and 1 base at J, with 12 bases in the middle.

The gene calls are TRBV12-3 or TRBV12-4 and TRBJ2-3, with 9 bases that match TRBD2. J lost 12 bases, V lost 5 bases, and 6 bases had no gene match. The CDR3 is 12 residues long. CDR3 nucleotides: TGTGCCAGCAGTCTCGGACTAGCGCTACAGTATTTT. It codes for CASSLGLALQYF.